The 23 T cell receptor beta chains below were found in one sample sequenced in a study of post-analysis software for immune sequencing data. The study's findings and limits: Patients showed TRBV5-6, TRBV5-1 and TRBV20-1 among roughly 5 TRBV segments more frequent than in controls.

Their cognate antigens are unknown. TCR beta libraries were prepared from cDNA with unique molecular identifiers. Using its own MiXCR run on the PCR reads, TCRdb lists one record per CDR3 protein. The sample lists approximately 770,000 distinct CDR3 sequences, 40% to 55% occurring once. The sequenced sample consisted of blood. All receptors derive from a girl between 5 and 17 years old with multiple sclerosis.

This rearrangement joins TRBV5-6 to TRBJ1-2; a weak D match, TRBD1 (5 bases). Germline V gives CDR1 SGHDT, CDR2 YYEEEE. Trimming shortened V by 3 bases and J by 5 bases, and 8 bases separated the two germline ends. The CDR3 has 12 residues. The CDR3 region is CASSSDRYGYTF. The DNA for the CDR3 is TGTGCCAGCAGCTCCGACAGATATGGCTACACCTTC.

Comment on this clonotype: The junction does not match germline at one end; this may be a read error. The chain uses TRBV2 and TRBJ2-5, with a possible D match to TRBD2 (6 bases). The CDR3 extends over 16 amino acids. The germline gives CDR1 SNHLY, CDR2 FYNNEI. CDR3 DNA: TGTGCCAGCAGTTGGTTCCCGGGAGACTGGAAGGAGACCCGGTACTTC. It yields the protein CASSWFPGDWKETRYF.

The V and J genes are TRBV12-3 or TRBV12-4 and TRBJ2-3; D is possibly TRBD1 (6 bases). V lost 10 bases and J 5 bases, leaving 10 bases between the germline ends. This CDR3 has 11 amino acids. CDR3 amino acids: CAIARGDTQYF. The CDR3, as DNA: TGTGCCATTGCCAGGGGAGATACGCAGTATTTT.

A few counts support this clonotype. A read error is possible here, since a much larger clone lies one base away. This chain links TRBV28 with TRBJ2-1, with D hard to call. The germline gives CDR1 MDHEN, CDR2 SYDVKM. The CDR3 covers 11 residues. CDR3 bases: TGTGCCGGCAGTTTGGCGACCGGGCAGTTCTTC. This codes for CAGSLATGQFF.

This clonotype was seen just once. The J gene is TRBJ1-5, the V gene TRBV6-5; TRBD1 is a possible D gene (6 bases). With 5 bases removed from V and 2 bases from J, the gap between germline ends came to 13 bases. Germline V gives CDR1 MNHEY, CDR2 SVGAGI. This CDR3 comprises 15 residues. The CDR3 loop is CASSPGQWGNQPQHF. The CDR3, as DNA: TGTGCCAGCAGTCCGGGACAATGGGGCAATCAGCCCCAGCATTTT.

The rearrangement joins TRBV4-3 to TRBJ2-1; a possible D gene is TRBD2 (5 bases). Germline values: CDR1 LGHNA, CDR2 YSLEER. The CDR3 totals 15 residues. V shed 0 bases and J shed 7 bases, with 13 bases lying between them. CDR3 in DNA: TGCGCCAGCAGCCAAGAGGTGTTAGCGCCAAATGAGCAGTTCTTC. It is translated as CASSQEVLAPNEQFF.

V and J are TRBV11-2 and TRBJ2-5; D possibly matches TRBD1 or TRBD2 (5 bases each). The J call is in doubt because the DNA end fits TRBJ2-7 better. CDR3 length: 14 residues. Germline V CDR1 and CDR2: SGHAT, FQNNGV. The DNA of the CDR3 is TGTGCCAGCAGCTCCCCGGGACGTCCATCCGAGCAGTACTTC. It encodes CASSSPGRPSEQYF.

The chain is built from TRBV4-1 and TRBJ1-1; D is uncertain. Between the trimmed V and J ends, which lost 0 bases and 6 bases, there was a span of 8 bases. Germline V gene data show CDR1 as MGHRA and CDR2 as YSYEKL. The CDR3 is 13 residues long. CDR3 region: CASSQESQAEAFF. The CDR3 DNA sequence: TGCGCCAGCAGCCAAGAATCCCAGGCTGAAGCTTTCTTT.

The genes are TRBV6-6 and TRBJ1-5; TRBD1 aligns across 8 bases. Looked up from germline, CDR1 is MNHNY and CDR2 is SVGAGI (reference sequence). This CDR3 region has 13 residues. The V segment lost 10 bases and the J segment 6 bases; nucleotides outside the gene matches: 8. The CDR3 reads CATRQGRAQPQHF. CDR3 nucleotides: TGTGCCACCCGACAGGGGAGGGCTCAGCCCCAGCATTTT.

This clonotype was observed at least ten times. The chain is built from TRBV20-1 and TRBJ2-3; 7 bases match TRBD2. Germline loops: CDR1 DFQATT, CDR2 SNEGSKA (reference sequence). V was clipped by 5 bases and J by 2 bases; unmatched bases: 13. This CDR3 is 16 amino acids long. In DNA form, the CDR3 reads TGCAGTGCTGCCGCCGGGGCGGGGGTCGACACAGATACGCAGTATTTT. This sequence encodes CSAAAGAGVDTDTQYF.

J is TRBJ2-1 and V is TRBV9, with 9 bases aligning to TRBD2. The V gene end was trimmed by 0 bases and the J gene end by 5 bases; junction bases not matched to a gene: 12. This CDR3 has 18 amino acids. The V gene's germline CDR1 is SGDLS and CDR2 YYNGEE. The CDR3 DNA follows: TGTGCCAGCAGCGTAGACCCTACCGGGACTAGCTTTAACAATGAGCAGTTCTTC. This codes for CASSVDPTGTSFNNEQFF.

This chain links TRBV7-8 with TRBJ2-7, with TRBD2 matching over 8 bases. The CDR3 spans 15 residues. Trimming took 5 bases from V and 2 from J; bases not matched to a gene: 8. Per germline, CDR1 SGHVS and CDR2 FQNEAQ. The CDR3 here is CASSLGSGSAYEQYF. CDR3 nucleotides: TGTGCCAGCAGCCTGGGGAGCGGGAGTGCCTACGAGCAGTACTTC.

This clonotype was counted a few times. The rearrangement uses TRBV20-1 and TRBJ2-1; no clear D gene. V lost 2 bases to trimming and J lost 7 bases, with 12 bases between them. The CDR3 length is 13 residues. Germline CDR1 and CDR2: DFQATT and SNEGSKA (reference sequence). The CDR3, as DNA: TGCAGTGCTAGATTAGTCGGGCCTAATGAGCAGTTCTTC. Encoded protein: CSARLVGPNEQFF.

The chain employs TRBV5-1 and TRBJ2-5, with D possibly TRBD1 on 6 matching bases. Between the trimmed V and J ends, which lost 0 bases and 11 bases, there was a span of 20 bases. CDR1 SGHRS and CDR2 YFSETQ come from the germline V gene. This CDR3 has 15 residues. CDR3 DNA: TGCGCCAGCAGCTTGGTACAGGGACCCTTGGGGGAGCAGTACTTC. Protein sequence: CASSLVQGPLGEQYF.

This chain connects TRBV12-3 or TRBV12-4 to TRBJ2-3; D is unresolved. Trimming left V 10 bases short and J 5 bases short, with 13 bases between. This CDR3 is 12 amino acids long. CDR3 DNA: TGTGCCACCGCCTTAAGGGTAGATACGCAGTATTTT. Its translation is CATALRVDTQYF.

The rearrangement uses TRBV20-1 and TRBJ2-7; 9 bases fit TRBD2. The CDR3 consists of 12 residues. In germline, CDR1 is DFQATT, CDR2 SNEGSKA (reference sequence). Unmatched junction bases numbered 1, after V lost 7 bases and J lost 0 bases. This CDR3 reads CSGTSVSYEQYF. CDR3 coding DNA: TGCAGTGGGACTAGCGTCTCCTACGAGCAGTACTTC.

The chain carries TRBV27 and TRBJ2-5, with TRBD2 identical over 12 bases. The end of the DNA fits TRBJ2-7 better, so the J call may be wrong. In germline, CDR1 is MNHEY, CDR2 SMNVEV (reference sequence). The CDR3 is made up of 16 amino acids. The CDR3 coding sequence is TGTGCCAGCAGTTCCGACTCGACTAGCGGGAGTTACGAGCAGTACTTC. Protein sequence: CASSSDSTSGSYEQYF.

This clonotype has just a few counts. CDR3 region: CASSYSGRFTGELFF. The CDR3 nucleotides are TGTGCCAGCAGCTATTCAGGGAGGTTTACCGGGGAGCTGTTTTTT. The chain is built from TRBV11-2 and TRBJ2-2, with D possibly matching TRBD2 (6 bases). The CDR3 runs to 15 residues. Trimming left V 4 bases short and J 5 bases short, with 14 bases between. Germline V gives CDR1 SGHAT, CDR2 FQNNGV.

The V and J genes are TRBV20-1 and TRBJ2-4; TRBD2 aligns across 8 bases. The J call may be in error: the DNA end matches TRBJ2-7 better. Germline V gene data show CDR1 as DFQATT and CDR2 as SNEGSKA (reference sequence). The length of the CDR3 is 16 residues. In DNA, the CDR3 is TGCAGTGCTGCGAGCGGGAGTGGGGGGAGCTGGTACGAGCAGTACTTC. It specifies CSAASGSGGSWYEQYF.

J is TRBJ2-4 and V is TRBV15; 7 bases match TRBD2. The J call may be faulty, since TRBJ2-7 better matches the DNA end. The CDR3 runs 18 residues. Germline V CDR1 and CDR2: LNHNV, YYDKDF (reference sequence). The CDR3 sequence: CATSRVLAGVGLAYEQYF. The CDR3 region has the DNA TGTGCCACCAGCAGAGTTCTCGCGGGAGTTGGGCTGGCCTACGAGCAGTACTTC.

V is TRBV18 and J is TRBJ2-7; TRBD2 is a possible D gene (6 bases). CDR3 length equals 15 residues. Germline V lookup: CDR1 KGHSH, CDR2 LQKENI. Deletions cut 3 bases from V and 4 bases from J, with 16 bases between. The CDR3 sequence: CASSPPGRGMYEQYF. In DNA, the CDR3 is TGTGCCAGCTCACCCCCGGGACGGGGGATGTACGAGCAGTACTTC.

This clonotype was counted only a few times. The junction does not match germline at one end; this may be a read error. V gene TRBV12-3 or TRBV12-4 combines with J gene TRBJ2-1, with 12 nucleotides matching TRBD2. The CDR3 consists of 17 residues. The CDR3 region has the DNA TGTACCAGCAGTTTAGAGCTAGCGGGAGGGTTCTACAATGAGCAGTTCTTC. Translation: CTSSLELAGGFYNEQFF.

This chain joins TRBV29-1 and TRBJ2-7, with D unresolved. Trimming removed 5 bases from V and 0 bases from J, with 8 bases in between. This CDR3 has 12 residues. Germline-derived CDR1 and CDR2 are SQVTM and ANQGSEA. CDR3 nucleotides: TGCAGCGTTTATACCTTCTCCTACGAGCAGTACTTC. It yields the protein CSVYTFSYEQYF.